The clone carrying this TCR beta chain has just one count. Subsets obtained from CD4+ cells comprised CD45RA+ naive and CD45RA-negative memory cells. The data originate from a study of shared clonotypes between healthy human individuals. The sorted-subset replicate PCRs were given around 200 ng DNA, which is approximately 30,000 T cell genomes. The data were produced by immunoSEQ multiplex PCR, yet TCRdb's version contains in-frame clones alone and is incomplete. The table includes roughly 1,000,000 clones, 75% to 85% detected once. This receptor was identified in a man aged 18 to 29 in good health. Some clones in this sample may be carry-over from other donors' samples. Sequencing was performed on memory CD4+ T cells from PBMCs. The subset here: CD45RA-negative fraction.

The CDR3 reads CASSLAEKALMREQYF. The CDR3 DNA follows: TGTGCCAGCAGCTTAGCGGAAAAGGCTTTGATGAGGGAGCAGTACTTC. V and J are TRBV7-2 and TRBJ2-7; D is ambiguous. The CDR3 has 16 residues. Germline loops: CDR1 SGHTA, CDR2 FQGNSA. Trimming cost V 0 bases and J 7 bases, with 19 bases left between them.